Shown below are 29 T cell receptor beta chains from a single sample sequenced in a study of T cell responses to AZD1222 COVID-19 vaccine. The assay was immunoSEQ multiplex PCR, and TCRdb's table has in-frame clones only and misses some. Altogether around 110,000 clones are present, around 91% being singletons, with the ten largest covering 1.6%. This specimen was peripheral blood, taken 28 days after the second AZD1222 dose. These receptor sequences come from an adult who received the AZD1222 COVID-19 vaccine.

The table lists this clone with a few counts. The CDR3 loop reads CASSQAGEPTDTQYF. CDR3 nucleotides: TGTGCCAGCAGCCAAGCGGGAGAGCCCACAGATACGCAGTATTTT. The V and J genes are TRBV4-2 and TRBJ2-3; D might be TRBD2 (6 bases). Trimming removed 1 base at V and 2 bases at J, with 10 bases between. From germline, CDR1 is LGHNA and CDR2 YNFKEQ. CDR3 length: 15 amino acids.

The J gene is TRBJ1-5, the V gene TRBV7-9; weak D call: TRBD1 (5 bases). Germline-derived CDR1 and CDR2 are SEHNR and FQNEAQ (reference sequence). The CDR3 is made up of 16 amino acids. Trimming pared 0 bases from V and 3 bases from J, leaving 12 bases between. CDR3 coding DNA: TGTGCCAGCAGCTTAGCGGGTAGGGGAACCAATCAGCCCCAGCATTTT. Translated: CASSLAGRGTNQPQHF.

The genes are TRBV2 and TRBJ2-7, with D possibly being TRBD1 (5 bases). This CDR3 has 15 amino acids. Germline-derived CDR1 and CDR2 are SNHLY and FYNNEI. Deletions cut 0 bases from V and 3 bases from J, with 12 bases between. DNA for the CDR3: TGTGCCAGCAGTGAAGCGCAGGGATCCCTCTACGAGCAGTACTTC. This gives the protein CASSEAQGSLYEQYF.

Here the CDR3 DNA reads TGTGCCAGCACCCTATTATGGGGTTCGGATGAAGCTTTCTTT. Protein sequence: CASTLLWGSDEAFF. This rearrangement joins TRBV2 to TRBJ1-1; D is uncertain. Germline V gene sequence: CDR1 SNHLY, CDR2 FYNNEI. The CDR3 length is 14 residues. V lost 7 bases and J lost 7, with 19 bases in between.

The chain recombines TRBV14 with TRBJ1-4; D unresolved. This CDR3 region has 13 residues. Trimming removed 4 bases from V and 1 base from J, with 4 bases in between. The germline V gene has CDR1 SGHDN and CDR2 FVKESK. CDR3 nucleotide sequence: TGTGCCAGCAGCCGAATAACTAATGAAAAACTGTTTTTT. Protein: CASSRITNEKLFF.

The genes are TRBV6-4 and TRBJ2-1, with TRBD1 identical over 12 bases. Germline V CDR1 and CDR2: MRHNA, SNTAGT. The J segment lost 9 bases and the V segment lost 6 bases, leaving 12 bases of the junction unmatched. The CDR3 has 16 amino acids. The CDR3 loop reads CASSSPPGQGAGEQFF. Here the CDR3 DNA reads TGTGCCAGCAGCTCACCGCCGGGACAGGGGGCGGGTGAGCAGTTCTTC.

The V and J genes are TRBV10-2 and TRBJ2-5, with D perhaps matching TRBD2 (5 bases). The CDR3 extends over 14 amino acids. In germline, CDR1 is WSHSY, CDR2 SAAADI. Deletions cut 0 bases from V and 8 bases from J, with 13 bases between. CDR3 DNA: TGCGCCAGCAGTGAGTCGGCTAGCTTCGGAACCCAGTACTTC. This translates into CASSESASFGTQYF.

The CDR3 DNA reads TGTGCCAGCAGTCCAGCCCTCAACCGCTATGGCTACACCTTC. This gives the protein CASSPALNRYGYTF. This chain uses TRBV27 with TRBJ1-2; D is uncertain. Per germline, CDR1 MNHEY and CDR2 SMNVEV (reference sequence). V lost 5 bases to trimming and J lost 4 bases, with 14 bases between them. This CDR3 contains 14 residues.

This chain uses TRBV4-2 with TRBJ2-3, with D maybe TRBD2 (5 bases). The V end lost 1 base, the J end lost 2 bases, and 19 bases lay between the germline ends. CDR3 length: 18 residues. The germline gives CDR1 LGHNA, CDR2 YNFKEQ. CDR3 sequence: CASSQVGGGGTYTDTQYF. CDR3 nucleotides: TGTGCCAGCAGCCAAGTCGGCGGAGGCGGAACCTACACAGATACGCAGTATTTT.

This chain links TRBV9 with TRBJ2-1; 7 nucleotides agree with TRBD2. The CDR3 consists of 14 residues. V shed 3 bases, J shed 7 bases, and the junction held 7 bases outside the gene matches. Per the germline V gene, CDR1 is SGDLS and CDR2 is YYNGEE. CDR3 amino acids: CASSGEGLLNEQFF. CDR3 nucleotide sequence: TGTGCCAGCAGCGGGGAGGGCCTTTTAAATGAGCAGTTCTTC.

The chain couples TRBV9 to TRBJ1-6; D is perhaps TRBD1 (5 bases). The germline gives CDR1 SGDLS, CDR2 YYNGEE. V lost 3 bases, J lost 10 bases, and 14 bases lay in between. This CDR3 is 14 amino acids long. Here the CDR3 reads CASSGDGSGSPLHF. For the CDR3, the DNA is TGTGCCAGCAGCGGGGACGGAAGTGGGTCACCCCTCCACTTT. Drawing the rest from reference TRBV9 and TRBJ1-6, the complete variable domain is DSGVTQTPKHLITATGQRVTLRCSPRSGDLSVYWYQQSLDQGLQFLIQYYNGEERAKGNILERFSAQQFPDLHSELNLSSLELGDSALYFCASSGDGSGSPLHFGNGTRLTVT.

The gene calls are TRBV28 and TRBJ1-1; weak D call: TRBD1 (6 bases). The germline V gene has CDR1 MDHEN and CDR2 SYDVKM. The CDR3 sequence is 12 residues long. V was clipped by 6 bases and J by 3 bases, with 8 bases between them. CDR3 coding DNA: TGTGCCAGCAGATACAGGGACACTGAAGCTTTCTTT. This gives the protein CASRYRDTEAFF.

The chain joins TRBV5-1 to TRBJ1-2; the D gene is possibly TRBD1 (6 bases). V was cut by 0 bases and J by 6 bases, with 12 bases left in between. This CDR3 spans 14 amino acids. Germline CDR1 reads SGHRS; CDR2 reads YFSETQ. The CDR3 region has the DNA TGCGCCAGCAGCTTGGGCACAAACAGGGATGGCTACACCTTC. This gives the protein CASSLGTNRDGYTF.

J is TRBJ2-5 and V is TRBV7-9; TRBD2 agrees at 7 bases. Germline trimming cut 0 bases from V and 3 bases from J; bases unmatched to any gene: 7. The CDR3 runs to 16 residues. Germline loops: CDR1 SEHNR, CDR2 FQNEAQ (reference sequence). CDR3 protein: CASSLAVGGMEETQYF. For the CDR3, the DNA is TGTGCCAGCAGCTTAGCGGTCGGGGGGATGGAAGAGACCCAGTACTTC. The full variable domain, rest sourced from reference TRBV7-9 and TRBJ2-5, is DTGVSQNPRHKITKRGQNVTFRCDPISEHNRLYWYRQTLGQGPEFLTYFQNEAQLEKSRLLSDRFSAERPKGSFSTLEIQRTEQGDSAMYLCASSLAVGGMEETQYFGPGTRLLVL.

The chain is built from TRBV27 and TRBJ2-7, with TRBD2 as a possible D gene (5 bases). Germline CDR1 reads MNHEY; CDR2 reads SMNVEV (reference sequence). The V end lost 5 bases, the J end lost 4 bases, and 12 bases lay between the germline ends. This CDR3 comprises 13 residues. CDR3 sequence: CASSLTTSYEQYF. The CDR3 nucleotides read TGTGCCAGCAGTCTGACTACCTCTTACGAGCAGTACTTC.

This clone was observed once. The rearrangement joins TRBV5-1 to TRBJ2-7, with 7 bases identical to TRBD2. V dropped 2 bases and J dropped 0; count of bases not matched to a gene: 2. In germline, CDR1 is SGHRS, CDR2 YFSETQ. The CDR3 extends over 14 amino acids. The CDR3 protein is CASSFREASYEQYF. The CDR3 bases are TGCGCCAGCAGCTTTCGGGAGGCCTCCTACGAGCAGTACTTC. Full variable domain (rest looked up from reference TRBV5-1 and TRBJ2-7): KAGVTQTPRYLIKTRGQQVTLSCSPISGHRSVSWYQQTPGQGLQFLFEYFSETQRNKGNFPGRFSGRQFSNSRSEMNVSTLELGDSALYLCASSFREASYEQYFGPGTRLTVT.

The DNA of the CDR3 is TGCGCCAGCAGCTGGACTAGCGGGATTGAAGTCGTCCAGTTCTTC. Translation gives CASSWTSGIEVVQFF. The chain has TRBV5-1 and TRBJ2-1; TRBD2 aligns across 12 bases. With V trimmed by 3 bases and J by 13 bases, 11 bases remained unmatched. Per the germline V gene, CDR1 is SGHRS and CDR2 is YFSETQ. The CDR3 covers 15 residues.

The gene calls are TRBV27 and TRBJ2-7; TRBD1 matches 8 bases. CDR3 size: 14 residues. The J segment lost 2 bases and the V segment lost 4 bases, leaving 4 bases of the junction unmatched. The V gene's germline CDR1 is MNHEY and CDR2 SMNVEV (reference sequence). The CDR3 DNA follows: TGTGCCAGCAGTTCTCTGGACAGGGCCTACGAGCAGTACTTC. This gives the protein CASSSLDRAYEQYF.

The chain combines TRBV27 with TRBJ2-5; D is ambiguous. The CDR3 covers 9 residues. From germline, CDR1 is MNHEY and CDR2 SMNVEV (reference sequence). Trimming cost V 6 bases and J 6 bases, with 2 bases left between them. Here the CDR3 reads CASRKTQYF. CDR3 bases: TGTGCCAGCAGGAAGACCCAGTACTTC.

The chain links TRBV28 to TRBJ1-2; TRBD1 is a possible D gene (6 bases). V was trimmed by 4 bases and J by 5 bases, leaving 17 bases between them. The CDR3 runs 15 residues. Germline V gives CDR1 MDHEN, CDR2 SYDVKM. The CDR3 loop reads CASSYGTLGLYGYTF. The CDR3 DNA sequence: TGTGCCAGCAGTTACGGGACACTAGGGTTATATGGCTACACCTTC.

The rearrangement uses TRBV5-5 and TRBJ1-1; 7 bases align to TRBD1. V shed 2 bases and J 5 bases; nucleotides not matched to a gene: 3. CDR1 is SGHKS and CDR2 is YYEKEE in the germline V gene (reference sequence). CDR3 length: 13 amino acids. CDR3 nucleotide sequence: TGTGCCAGCAGCTTTTACAGGGGAACTGAAGCTTTCTTT. Translation gives CASSFYRGTEAFF.

This clone was seen once. The CDR3 DNA follows: TGCGCCAGCAGCTTGGAGGCAGGGGGAAATTACGAGCAGTACTTC. Residues: CASSLEAGGNYEQYF. The chain has TRBV5-1 and TRBJ2-7; TRBD1 matches 7 bases. The CDR3 is made up of 15 amino acids. Germline V CDR1 and CDR2: SGHRS, YFSETQ. Trimming removed 0 bases from V and 4 bases from J; junction bases left unmatched: 7. Combining the CDR3 with reference TRBV5-1 and TRBJ2-7 gives the whole variable domain KAGVTQTPRYLIKTRGQQVTLSCSPISGHRSVSWYQQTPGQGLQFLFEYFSETQRNKGNFPGRFSGRQFSNSRSEMNVSTLELGDSALYLCASSLEAGGNYEQYFGPGTRLTVT.

The chain recombines TRBV4-2 with TRBJ2-7, with 10 bases that match TRBD2. Germline trimming cut 4 bases from V and 1 base from J; bases unmatched to any gene: 4. The CDR3 runs to 15 residues. Germline V gene sequence: CDR1 LGHNA, CDR2 YNFKEQ. The CDR3 sequence is CASSRSGRESYEQYF. The CDR3 nucleotides read TGTGCCAGCAGCCGGAGCGGGAGGGAGTCCTACGAGCAGTACTTC.

The J gene is TRBJ1-2, the V gene TRBV6-5; the D is unclear. The germline V gene encodes CDR1 MNHEY and CDR2 SVGAGI. The ends were cut back, 3 bases at V and 8 bases at J, with 10 bases in the middle. The CDR3 is 12 residues long. Here the CDR3 reads CASSYLGIGYTF. In nucleotides, the CDR3 is TGTGCCAGCAGTTATCTGGGGATCGGCTACACCTTC.

V gene TRBV5-4 combines with J gene TRBJ2-7; no clear D gene. This CDR3 has 14 amino acids. The V gene lost 0 bases and the J gene lost 3 bases, with 10 bases spanning the gap. The V gene's germline CDR1 is SGHNT and CDR2 YYREEE (reference sequence). In DNA, the CDR3 is TGTGCCAGCAGCTTGGCCGGAACTCTCTACGAGCAGTACTTC. Protein product: CASSLAGTLYEQYF.

This chain links TRBV7-6 with TRBJ2-1; D is possibly TRBD2 (6 bases). Per the germline V gene, CDR1 is SGHVS and CDR2 is FNYEAQ. The CDR3 spans 16 residues. Trimming left V 3 bases short and J 0 bases short, with 12 bases between. The CDR3 nucleotides read TGTGCCAGCAGCTTGGTATCGGGGGTCTCCTACAATGAGCAGTTCTTC. This codes for CASSLVSGVSYNEQFF. The whole variable domain, filled in from reference TRBV7-6 and TRBJ2-1, reads GAGVSQSPRYKVTKRGQDVALRCDPISGHVSLYWYRQALGQGPEFLTYFNYEAQQDKSGLPNDRFSAERPEGSISTLTIQRTEQRDSAMYRCASSLVSGVSYNEQFFGPGTRLTVL.

The V and J genes are TRBV7-8 and TRBJ1-4; the D gene is possibly TRBD1 (5 bases). This CDR3 spans 11 amino acids. Trimming removed 5 bases at V and 12 bases at J, with 10 bases between. CDR1 is SGHVS and CDR2 is FQNEAQ in the germline V gene. The chain's CDR3 is CASSRGGELFF. The CDR3 coding sequence is TGTGCCAGCAGCCGCGGGGGGGAACTGTTTTTT.

The J gene is TRBJ2-1, the V gene TRBV2, with D maybe TRBD2 (5 bases). Trimming left V 4 bases short and J 8 bases short, with 15 bases between. The CDR3 totals 14 residues. Germline-derived CDR1 and CDR2 are SNHLY and FYNNEI. The CDR3 loop reads CASSGISVRDEQFF. DNA of the CDR3: TGTGCCAGCAGTGGGATTAGCGTTAGGGATGAGCAGTTCTTC.

The rearrangement joins TRBV7-2 to TRBJ1-4; D not resolved. This CDR3 contains 13 residues. Trimming shortened V by 4 bases and J by 7 bases, and 10 bases separated the two germline ends. CDR1 and CDR2 (germline): SGHTA, FQGNSA. As DNA, the CDR3 is TGTGCCAGCAGCTCTTACCGACGTGAAAAACTGTTTTTT. Translated: CASSSYRREKLFF.